This T cell receptor beta chain came from a study of PD-1 blockade in classical Hodgkin lymphoma. Study outcomes and limitations: Exclusion was applied to patients who started nivolumab under 1 year after ASCT. Repertoire differences have undefined causes, possibly disease activity or prior therapy. Patients who responded completely had about the same baseline diversity as newly diagnosed patients.

Sequencing used immunoSEQ multiplex PCR; TCRdb keeps in-frame clones, though not all of them. The sample has some 13,000 clones, roughly 86% seen once. Note on this clone: The antigen remains undetermined.

V lost 4 bases and J lost 1, with 20 bases in between. Germline loops: CDR1 LNHDA, CDR2 SQIVND (reference sequence). This CDR3 is 18 amino acids long. Every patient had relapsed following autologous stem cell transplantation, and cohorts differed in brentuximab vedotin exposure. The source of this sequence is a human donor with classical Hodgkin lymphoma. The sequences come from peripheral blood mononuclear cells (PBMCs), collected at baseline. The V and J genes are TRBV19 and TRBJ1-5; D is possibly TRBD1 (6 bases). Written as DNA, the CDR3 is TGTGCCAGTAGTACAAGCCCCCCCGGGGGCGCGAGCAATCAGCCCCAGCATTTT. This sequence encodes CASSTSPPGGASNQPQHF. The full variable domain, rest sourced from reference TRBV19 and TRBJ1-5, is DGGITQSPKYLFRKEGQNVTLSCEQNLNHDAMYWYRQDPGQGLRLIYYSQIVNDFQKGDIAEGYSVSREKKESFPLTVTSAQKNPTAFYLCASSTSPPGGASNQPQHFGDGTRLSIL.